The T cell receptor beta chain described here comes from a study of early T cells in non-severe SARS-CoV-2 infection. TCRdb fed the 5' RACE reads into MiXCR, producing one record per CDR3 protein. The sample has tens of thousands of distinct CDR3 sequences, around a sixth seen once. The J segment lost 6 bases and the V segment lost 6 bases, leaving 8 bases of the junction unmatched. This CDR3 has 13 residues. The germline V gene has CDR1 SGHKS and CDR2 YYEKEE (reference sequence). This clonotype was seen only once. Sequenced material: whole blood, taken at baseline. This TCR came from an adult who was a healthcare worker with PCR-confirmed SARS-CoV-2 infection or an uninfected control (not recorded which). V is TRBV5-5 and J is TRBJ1-1, with 7 bases matching TRBD1. CDR3 DNA sequence: TGTGCCAGCACCCCGCGAGGGGGCCCTGAAGCTTTCTTT. This translates into CASTPRGGPEAFF.